This TCR beta chain came from a study of T cell repertoires in cytomegalovirus infection. Turning to the study itself: Matching HLA type, along with CMV infection, was indicated by public TCR beta signatures.

Using its own MiXCR run on the reads, TCRdb lists one record per CDR3 protein. The sample shows 740,000 or so distinct CDR3 sequences, roughly 36% of them seen only once. On this clonotype itself: Its target is unknown.

Study-wide results and limits: What dominated the ex vivo response were HLA-C-restricted CMV-specific TCR beta clonotypes.

The germline V gene has CDR1 MNHEY and CDR2 SMNVEV (reference sequence). Trimming pared 1 base from V and 10 bases from J, leaving 32 bases between. The CDR3 runs to 20 residues. The chain employs TRBV27 and TRBJ2-1, with D perhaps TRBD1 or TRBD2 (5 bases each). The sequenced material came from PBMCs. The source of this sequence is a human donor in good health (CMV status not recorded). Some clones in this sample may be carry-over from other donors' samples. In DNA, the CDR3 is TGTGCCAGCAGTTTATACGGCACGACTCGAACGGGACGAGGCAACCACGAGCAGTTCTTC. Translation gives CASSLYGTTRTGRGNHEQFF.